These 32 T cell receptor beta chains were sequenced from one sample in a study of blood T cells in healthy people across ages. A second PCR, run for about 6 to 11 cycles, used a sample-barcoded 5' primer plus a J-beta primer mix. TCRdb used MiXCR to reprocess the 5' RACE reads, holding one entry per CDR3 protein. The sample lists more than 800,000 distinct CDR3 sequences, 45% occurring once. The sequenced sample was blood. The receptors shown here come from a woman aged 55-70 years in good health.

The V gene is TRBV7-2, the J gene TRBJ2-4; D perhaps matches TRBD1 (5 bases). This CDR3 is built from 16 residues. Per germline, CDR1 SGHTA and CDR2 FQGNSA. Trimming removed 5 bases at V and 0 bases at J, with 14 bases between. In DNA form, the CDR3 reads TGTGCCAGCAGCCCACTACCCCAGGGAGCCAAAAACATTCAGTACTTC. Translated, it gives CASSPLPQGAKNIQYF.

This chain joins TRBV12-5 and TRBJ2-2; D gene unclear. CDR1 and CDR2 (germline): LGHNT, FRNRAP. V lost 2 bases, J lost 0 bases, and 16 bases lay in between. The CDR3 is 18 amino acids. The CDR3 region is CASGLTQSRSANTGELFF. For the CDR3, the DNA is TGTGCTAGTGGTTTGACACAATCTAGGTCCGCGAACACCGGGGAGCTGTTTTTT.

This clonotype occurred a few times. This chain connects TRBV27 to TRBJ1-2, with D hard to call. Per the germline V gene, CDR1 is MNHEY and CDR2 is SMNVEV (reference sequence). V lost 3 bases to trimming and J lost 0 bases, with 5 bases between them. The CDR3 sequence is 13 residues long. As DNA, the CDR3 is TGTGCCAGCAGTTTCTCTTCTAACTATGGCTACACCTTC. Translating it yields CASSFSSNYGYTF.

Details on this clonotype: One end of the junction fails to match germline, which may point to a read error. This rearrangement joins TRBV6-1 to TRBJ2-4, with D perhaps matching TRBD1 (6 bases). The end of the DNA is better explained by TRBJ2-7, so the J call may be wrong. Germline values: CDR1 MNHNS, CDR2 SASEGT. The CDR3 is 14 amino acids. CDR3 loop: CASSEGTGNYEQYF. CDR3 bases: TGTGCCAGTAGTGAAGGTACAGGGAACTACGAGCAGTACTTC.

This chain joins TRBV29-1 and TRBJ2-7; unclear D gene. Germline V gene lookup returns CDR1 SQVTM and CDR2 ANQGSEA. V was clipped by 0 bases and J by 1 base, with 10 bases between them. CDR3 size: 14 residues. CDR3 bases: TGCAGCGTTGAAGAGGTCGGTCATTCCTACGAGCAGTACTTC. Protein product: CSVEEVGHSYEQYF.

V and J are TRBV20-1 and TRBJ1-5; TRBD1 is a possible D gene (5 bases). Germline V gene data show CDR1 as DFQATT and CDR2 as SNEGSKA (reference sequence). There are 13 residues in the CDR3. Trimming took off 0 bases at V and 6 bases at J, with 9 bases between the two ends. The DNA of the CDR3 is TGCAGTGCTAGAGAAGGGGAGGTTCAGCCCCAGCATTTT. Its translation: CSAREGEVQPQHF.

The V gene is TRBV25-1, the J gene TRBJ1-4; tentatively, D is TRBD1 (5 bases). CDR1 MGHDK and CDR2 SYGVNS come from the germline V gene. The ends were cut back, 1 base at V and 6 bases at J, with 6 bases in the middle. The CDR3 loop spans 13 amino acids. CDR3 amino acids: CASSESGDEKLFF. CDR3 coding DNA: TGTGCCAGCAGTGAATCGGGGGATGAAAAACTGTTTTTT.

This chain uses TRBV7-9 with TRBJ2-7; D is uncertain. Per germline, CDR1 SEHNR and CDR2 FQNEAQ (reference sequence). The CDR3 is 12 residues long. V lost 2 bases to trimming and J lost 7 bases, with 9 bases between them. This CDR3 is CASSLFLEEQYF. The CDR3 bases are TGTGCCAGCAGCTTATTTCTTGAAGAGCAGTACTTC.

V gene TRBV25-1 combines with J gene TRBJ2-7; 9 nucleotides align to TRBD2. Per germline, CDR1 MGHDK and CDR2 SYGVNS. This CDR3 has 17 residues. The V and J ends lost 3 bases and 7 bases, in that order; junction bases with no gene match: 16. The DNA for the CDR3 is TGTGCCAGCAGTGATGCTAATCATAGCGGGGGCCCCAATGAGCAGTACTTC. This translates into CASSDANHSGGPNEQYF.

The rearrangement links TRBV6-6 to TRBJ2-1; 9 positions match TRBD1. This CDR3 is 16 amino acids long. Trimming at V came to 6 bases and at J to 5 bases, leaving 11 bases not matched to a gene. CDR1 and CDR2 (germline): MNHNY, SVGAGI (reference sequence). CDR3 nucleotides: TGTGCCAGCAGCCAAAATCGGGACAGGGTTAACAATGAGCAGTTCTTC. This translates into CASSQNRDRVNNEQFF.

The rearrangement uses TRBV5-1 and TRBJ1-1; TRBD1 agrees at 7 bases. With V trimmed by 2 bases and J by 7 bases, 14 bases remained unmatched. Germline-derived CDR1 and CDR2 are SGHRS and YFSETQ. This CDR3 comprises 16 residues. This CDR3 reads CASSLPGPGTVDEAFF. In nucleotides, the CDR3 is TGCGCCAGCAGCTTACCTGGGCCTGGGACAGTCGATGAAGCTTTCTTT.

The chain combines TRBV5-1 with TRBJ2-1; 13 nucleotides line up with TRBD2. The CDR3 runs 17 residues. V was pared by 1 base and J by 8 bases, with 9 bases of the junction left unmatched. Germline assignment: CDR1 SGHRS and CDR2 YFSETQ. DNA for the CDR3: TGCGCCAGCAGCTTGACACTAGCGGGAGGGCCCGGGCATGAGCAGTTCTTC. Amino acid sequence: CASSLTLAGGPGHEQFF.

The chain carries TRBV7-8 and TRBJ2-5, with TRBD2 identical over 10 bases. CDR3 length: 16 amino acids. Germline loops: CDR1 SGHVS, CDR2 FQNEAQ. V trimming: 5 bases; J trimming: 2 bases; junction bases outside the gene matches: 8. The CDR3: CASSLRLAGRQETQYF. The CDR3 nucleotides are TGTGCCAGCAGCCTGAGACTAGCGGGCCGACAAGAGACCCAGTACTTC.

For this clonotype: One junction end does not reproduce the germline sequence, and a read error may be involved. The V and J genes are TRBV7-2 and TRBJ2-5; 8 bases match TRBD2. TRBJ2-7 matches the DNA end more closely, so the J call is doubtful. Germline CDR1 reads SGHTA; CDR2 reads FQGNSA. CDR3 length equals 17 residues. CDR3 amino acids: CANSPLGLAGWDYEQYF. DNA for the CDR3: TGTGCCAACAGCCCCCTTGGGTTAGCGGGATGGGACTACGAGCAGTACTTC.

This clonotype was seen at least ten times. The rearrangement joins TRBV28 to TRBJ1-1, with D hard to call. Between the trimmed V and J ends, which lost 5 bases and 0 bases, there was a span of 4 bases. Germline V gives CDR1 MDHEN, CDR2 SYDVKM. This CDR3 has 12 residues. CDR3 sequence reads: CASSLLNTEAFF. The CDR3 nucleotides read TGTGCCAGCAGTCTCCTGAACACTGAAGCTTTCTTT.

This clonotype has just a few counts. This chain links TRBV5-1 with TRBJ1-2; a weak D match, TRBD1 (6 bases). Looked up from germline, CDR1 is SGHRS and CDR2 is YFSETQ. The length of the CDR3 is 15 residues. V was cut by 1 base and J by 3 bases, with 13 bases left in between. CDR3 residues: CASSLSRGGYYGYTF. The CDR3 nucleotides are TGCGCCAGCAGCTTGTCCCGAGGGGGGTACTATGGCTACACCTTC.

This rearrangement joins TRBV29-1 to TRBJ2-1; a weak D match, TRBD2 (7 bases). V was pared by 4 bases and J by 4 bases, with 14 bases between. The CDR3 is 14 amino acids. Germline V gene sequence: CDR1 SQVTM, CDR2 ANQGSEA. CDR3 nucleotide sequence: TGCAGCGTTGGGGGGGGGGCCTCATACAATGAGCAGTTCTTC. Its protein is CSVGGGASYNEQFF.

CDR3: CASSQKSSGLDQETQYF. The CDR3 DNA reads as TGTGCCAGCAGCCAAAAGTCTAGCGGGCTCGACCAAGAGACCCAGTACTTC. The V and J genes are TRBV3-1 and TRBJ2-5; TRBD2 matches 8 bases. From germline, CDR1 is LGHDT and CDR2 YNNKEL (reference sequence). CDR3 size: 17 residues. With V trimmed by 2 bases and J by 0 bases, 8 bases remained unmatched.

Notes on this clonotype: The junction differs from germline at one of its ends, possibly a read error. The chain couples TRBV27 to TRBJ2-1, with 12 bases matching TRBD2. Germline lookup yields CDR1 MNHEY and CDR2 SMNVEV (reference sequence). The CDR3 spans 20 residues. CDR3 nucleotide sequence: TGTGCCAGCAGTCAGGGGCTAGCGGGAGGGATAACAAGCTCCTACAATGGGCAGTTCTTC. As protein: CASSQGLAGGITSSYNGQFF.

The chain carries TRBV28 and TRBJ1-2; D is uncertain. Trimming cost V 8 bases and J 6 bases, with 16 bases left between them. This CDR3 spans 13 amino acids. In germline, CDR1 is MDHEN, CDR2 SYDVKM. CDR3 coding DNA: TGTGCCAGCGGCCTTGAGAGCCTTAATGGCTACACCTTC. It translates to CASGLESLNGYTF.

This clonotype was picked up one time. The chain is built from TRBV10-3 and TRBJ2-1, with 12 bases aligning to TRBD2. After removal of 2 bases from V and 10 bases from J, the junction contained 12 bases not matched to a gene. This CDR3 spans 17 amino acids. Germline loops: CDR1 ENHRY, CDR2 SYGVKD. The CDR3 is CAISERTRGGTSGEQFF. The CDR3 nucleotides are TGTGCCATCAGTGAGCGCACTAGGGGTGGGACTAGCGGGGAGCAGTTCTTC.

This clonotype was counted between two and nine times. The chain couples TRBV7-9 to TRBJ2-3; the D gene is possibly TRBD2 (6 bases). V lost 6 bases and J 0 bases, leaving 13 bases between the germline ends. Germline V CDR1 and CDR2: SEHNR, FQNEAQ (reference sequence). The CDR3 consists of 15 residues. The CDR3 nucleotides read TGTGCCAGCAGTATTAGCGGTATCAGCACAGATACGCAGTATTTT. Residues: CASSISGISTDTQYF. Full variable domain (remainder filled in from reference TRBV7-9 and TRBJ2-3): DTGVSQNPRHKITKRGQNVTFRCDPISEHNRLYWYRQTLGQGPEFLTYFQNEAQLEKSRLLSDRFSAERPKGSFSTLEIQRTEQGDSAMYLCASSISGISTDTQYFGPGTRLTVL.

The chain is built from TRBV7-9 and TRBJ1-6; a weak D match, TRBD1 (5 bases). The CDR3 covers 13 residues. Germline V gene lookup returns CDR1 SEHNR and CDR2 FQNEAQ (reference sequence). Trimming took off 6 bases at V and 7 bases at J, with 10 bases between the two ends. CDR3 nucleotides: TGTGCCAGCAGTTCAGCAGGGAATTCACCCCTCCACTTT. Translating it yields CASSSAGNSPLHF.

The J gene is TRBJ2-1, the V gene TRBV14; D ambiguous. The J call may be in error: the DNA end matches TRBJ2-7 better. Germline CDR1 is SGHDN and CDR2 is FVKESK. CDR3 size: 17 residues. CDR3 bases: TGTGCCAGCAGCCAACTCCCTTCTAAACAATCCTACAATGAGCAGTACTTC. Translation: CASSQLPSKQSYNEQYF.

This chain uses TRBV12-3 or TRBV12-4 with TRBJ2-1; TRBD2 matches 8 bases. V lost 8 bases and J lost 3; bases outside the gene matches: 15. This CDR3 region has 17 residues. DNA of the CDR3: TGTGCCAGCTCTTACTATACCGGGACTAGTTACTACAATGAGCAGTTCTTC. Amino acids: CASSYYTGTSYYNEQFF.

This clonotype appeared a few times. The V and J genes are TRBV5-4 and TRBJ2-5, with 12 bases that match TRBD2. J was trimmed by 1 base and V by 7 bases; bases with no gene match: 2. The germline V gene encodes CDR1 SGHNT and CDR2 YYREEE (reference sequence). The CDR3 contains 14 residues. This chain's CDR3 is CASWTSGTQETQYF. The CDR3 DNA sequence: TGTGCCAGCTGGACTAGCGGGACCCAAGAGACCCAGTACTTC. Supplemented by reference TRBV5-4 and TRBJ2-5, the full variable domain reads ETGVTQSPTHLIKTRGQQVTLRCSSQSGHNTVSWYQQALGQGPQFIFQYYREEENGRGNFPPRFSGLQFPNYSSELNVNALELDDSALYLCASWTSGTQETQYFGPGTRLLVL.

The sample holds a few counts of this clonotype. This chain links TRBV27 with TRBJ1-4; D perhaps matches TRBD1 (5 bases). V lost 5 bases and J lost 7, with 14 bases in between. Germline V gene data show CDR1 as MNHEY and CDR2 as SMNVEV (reference sequence). The CDR3 covers 14 residues. The CDR3 DNA sequence: TGTGCCAGCAGTCGACGGGACGGTCCTGAAAAACTGTTTTTT. It encodes CASSRRDGPEKLFF.

As DNA, the CDR3 is TGTGCCAGCAGGCCCAGACAGGGCATAGCAGGGGGTTACGAGCAGTACTTC. It translates to CASRPRQGIAGGYEQYF. V usage is TRBV28 and J usage is TRBJ2-7; the match to TRBD1 covers 7 bases. Trimming at V came to 6 bases and at J to 4 bases, leaving 18 bases not matched to a gene. CDR1 and CDR2 (germline): MDHEN, SYDVKM. This CDR3 contains 17 residues. The variable domain in full, completed from reference TRBV28 and TRBJ2-7, reads DVKVTQSSRYLVKRTGEKVFLECVQDMDHENMFWYRQDPGLGLRLIYFSYDVKMKEKGDIPEGYSVSREKKERFSLILESASTNQTSMYLCASRPRQGIAGGYEQYFGPGTRLTVT.

This clonotype was counted once. This chain links TRBV25-1 with TRBJ1-1; tentative D call: TRBD1 (5 bases). The germline V gene encodes CDR1 MGHDK and CDR2 SYGVNS. There are 13 residues in the CDR3. V dropped 3 bases and J dropped 5 bases, with 10 bases sitting between them. CDR3 sequence: CASSDGGSTEAFF. In nucleotides, the CDR3 is TGTGCCAGCAGTGATGGGGGGTCGACTGAAGCTTTCTTT.

V gene TRBV9 combines with J gene TRBJ2-1, with 11 bases identical to TRBD2. Germline CDR1 and CDR2: SGDLS and YYNGEE. V lost 4 bases to trimming and J lost 4 bases; unmatched junction nucleotides: 4. The CDR3 has 15 amino acids. For the CDR3, the DNA is TGTGCCAGCAGCCCTAGCGGGAGGTTTTACAATGAGCAGTTCTTC. Translating gives CASSPSGRFYNEQFF. The full variable domain, completed using reference TRBV9 and TRBJ2-1, is DSGVTQTPKHLITATGQRVTLRCSPRSGDLSVYWYQQSLDQGLQFLIQYYNGEERAKGNILERFSAQQFPDLHSELNLSSLELGDSALYFCASSPSGRFYNEQFFGPGTRLTVL.

To note about this clonotype: A read error may account for a junction end that differs from germline. V gene TRBV20-1 combines with J gene TRBJ2-1; D gene unclear. Germline assignment: CDR1 DFQATT and CDR2 SNEGSKA (reference sequence). The CDR3 contains 13 residues. In DNA, the CDR3 is TGCAGTGTTAGAGGAGCAACGTCTAATGAGCAGTTCTTC. The encoded protein is CSVRGATSNEQFF.

V gene TRBV9 combines with J gene TRBJ2-7; weak D call: TRBD1 (6 bases). Trimming cost V 0 bases and J 3 bases, with 13 bases left between them. The V gene's germline CDR1 is SGDLS and CDR2 YYNGEE. There are 15 residues in the CDR3. CDR3 nucleotides: TGTGCCAGCAGCGTAGCTGGCTCAGGGGACTACGAGCAGTACTTC. Translating it yields CASSVAGSGDYEQYF.